The TCR beta chain described here comes from a study of cytomegalovirus exposure and HLA in healthy donors. Study context: The Caucasian-associated ancestry cluster held around four fifths of 300 to 500 genotyped donors. Points from the study as a whole: Per published accounts, TCR beta sequences correctly predicted the HLA-A and HLA-B alleles of most subjects. Reportedly, a later analysis found an Asian-associated ancestry cluster had fewer N-insertions than the roughly 700-donor mean. Most CMV-associated TCR beta chains were later found to appear HLA-restricted.

In the PCR, 60 Vbeta and 13 Jbeta primers were used. Produced via immunoSEQ multiplex PCR; TCRdb's table is partial and in-frame only. Among approximately 85,000 clones, about 82% were seen once, and the ten largest hold around 6.7%. As for this clone: Its specificity is unknown.

The germline V gene encodes CDR1 MNHNY and CDR2 SVGAGI (reference sequence). The CDR3 has 13 amino acids. The junction had 6 bases not matched to a gene; V was cut back by 7 bases and J by 6 bases. This receptor was identified in a young man in good health and CMV-seronegative. The V and J genes are TRBV6-6 and TRBJ2-1; 7 nucleotides align to TRBD2. The sequenced sample consisted of PBMCs. The CDR3 here is CASKGRGSNEQFF. Written as DNA, the CDR3 is TGTGCCAGCAAGGGGAGGGGTTCCAATGAGCAGTTCTTC.